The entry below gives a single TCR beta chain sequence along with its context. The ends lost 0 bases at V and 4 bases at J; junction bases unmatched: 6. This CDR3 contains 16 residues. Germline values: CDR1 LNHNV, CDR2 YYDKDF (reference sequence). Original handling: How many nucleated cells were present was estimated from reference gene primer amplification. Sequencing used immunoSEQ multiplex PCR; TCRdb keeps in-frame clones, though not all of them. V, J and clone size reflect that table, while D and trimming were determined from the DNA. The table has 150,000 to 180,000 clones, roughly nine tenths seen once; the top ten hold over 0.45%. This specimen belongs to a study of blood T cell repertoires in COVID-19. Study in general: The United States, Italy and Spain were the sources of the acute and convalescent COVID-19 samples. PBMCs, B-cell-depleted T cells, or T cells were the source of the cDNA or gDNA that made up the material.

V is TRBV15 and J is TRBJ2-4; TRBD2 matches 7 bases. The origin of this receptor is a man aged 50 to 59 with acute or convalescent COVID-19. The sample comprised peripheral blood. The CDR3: CATSREGGSDKNIQYF. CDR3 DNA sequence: TGTGCCACCAGCAGAGAGGGGGGGAGTGATAAAAACATTCAGTACTTC. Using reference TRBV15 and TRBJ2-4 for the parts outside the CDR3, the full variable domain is DAMVIQNPRYQVTQFGKPVTLSCSQTLNHNVMYWYQQKSSQAPKLLFHYYDKDFNNEADTPDNFQSRRPNTSFCFLDIRSPGLGDTAMYLCATSREGGSDKNIQYFGAGTRLSVL.